The rows below give T cell receptor beta chains drawn from one sample of a study. TCRdb processed the 5' RACE reads anew with MiXCR; each CDR3 protein has one entry. The top ten hold roughly 5% of the sample, which has approximately 9,000 distinct CDR3 sequences, around 31% seen once. Sequences were obtained from Tregs sorted from blood. The receptors stem from a female donor with breast cancer. The CDR3 runs from the conserved cysteine through the conserved F or W. The order of the fields is clone size, J gene, V gene, D gene, CDR3 DNA, CDR3 protein. The D gene is left open where the match is weak. Only part of the rows carry a size: once, few, many, or a class if the clone is expanded.

clone_size: NA
j_call: TRBJ2-3
v_call: TRBV12-3/TRBV12-4
d_call: NA
cdr3_nt: TGTGCCAGCAGACGGGGTGGGAGGGATACGCAGTATTTT
cdr3_aa: CASRRGGRDTQYF

clone_size: NA
j_call: TRBJ1-2
v_call: TRBV29-1
d_call: TRBD1
cdr3_nt: TGCAGCGTCGATAGGGACAGAGGAAACTATGGCTACACCTTC
cdr3_aa: CSVDRDRGNYGYTF

clone_size: NA
j_call: TRBJ2-2
v_call: TRBV18
d_call: NA
cdr3_nt: TGTGCCAGCTCACCACCCCAGGGCAGTAACACCGGGGAGCTGTTTTTT
cdr3_aa: CASSPPQGSNTGELFF

clone_size: medium-sized
j_call: TRBJ2-1
v_call: TRBV4-3
d_call: NA
cdr3_nt: TGCGCCAGCAGCCAAGATTCCGGAGAACCGTACAATGAGCAGTTCTTC
cdr3_aa: CASSQDSGEPYNEQFF

clone_size: NA
j_call: TRBJ2-3
v_call: TRBV4-3
d_call: NA
cdr3_nt: TGCGCCAGCAGCCCCCAGGACAGAGATACGCAGTATTTT
cdr3_aa: CASSPQDRDTQYF

clone_size: NA
j_call: TRBJ2-7
v_call: TRBV6-5
d_call: TRBD2
cdr3_nt: TGTGCCAGCAGGGGACTAGGGGTTACGGACGAGCAGTACTTC
cdr3_aa: CASRGLGVTDEQYF

clone_size: NA
j_call: TRBJ2-7
v_call: TRBV5-1
d_call: NA
cdr3_nt: TGCGCCAGCAGCCTCACAACCGACACTGGGCCCTCCTACGAGCAGTACTTC
cdr3_aa: CASSLTTDTGPSYEQYF

clone_size: medium-sized
j_call: TRBJ2-1
v_call: TRBV11-3
d_call: NA
cdr3_nt: TGTGCCAGCAGCTTAGATTGGGGGAATGAGCAGTTCTTC
cdr3_aa: CASSLDWGNEQFF

clone_size: few
j_call: TRBJ2-3
v_call: TRBV20-1
d_call: NA
cdr3_nt: TGCAGTGCTAGACGGGACACAGATACGCAGTATTTT
cdr3_aa: CSARRDTDTQYF

clone_size: few
j_call: TRBJ2-5
v_call: TRBV20-1
d_call: NA
cdr3_nt: TGCAGTGCTCCAAAAGGGGCCGGAGAGACCCAGTACTTC
cdr3_aa: CSAPKGAGETQYF

clone_size: NA
j_call: TRBJ2-3
v_call: TRBV9
d_call: NA
cdr3_nt: TGTGCCAGCAGCGTAAAGGCTCGGGGGTCGTTCGGCACAGATACGCAGTATTTT
cdr3_aa: CASSVKARGSFGTDTQYF

clone_size: few
j_call: TRBJ2-3
v_call: TRBV29-1
d_call: NA
cdr3_nt: TGCAGCGTTGCGGTATCTACAGATACGCAGTATTTT
cdr3_aa: CSVAVSTDTQYF

clone_size: few
j_call: TRBJ2-7
v_call: TRBV7-6
d_call: NA
cdr3_nt: TGTGCCAGCAGCGCTGGAGGATCAGGTCACGAGCAGTACTTC
cdr3_aa: CASSAGGSGHEQYF

clone_size: NA
j_call: TRBJ2-5
v_call: TRBV7-6
d_call: NA
cdr3_nt: TGTGCCAGCAGTCCCATAACGGGTGGAGGGGAGACCCAGTACTTC
cdr3_aa: CASSPITGGGETQYF

clone_size: few
j_call: TRBJ2-1
v_call: TRBV6-2/TRBV6-3
d_call: NA
cdr3_nt: TGTGCCAGCAGTTACGGGACTTTCAGCTCCTACAATGAGCAGTTCTTC
cdr3_aa: CASSYGTFSSYNEQFF

clone_size: NA
j_call: TRBJ1-2
v_call: TRBV30
d_call: NA
cdr3_nt: TGTGCCTGGAGTGTCAGCAGGGACTATGGCTACACCTTC
cdr3_aa: CAWSVSRDYGYTF

clone_size: NA
j_call: TRBJ1-5
v_call: TRBV2
d_call: NA
cdr3_nt: TGTGCCAGCACTGAGTGGGCCAGCAATCAGCCCCAGCATTTT
cdr3_aa: CASTEWASNQPQHF

clone_size: NA
j_call: TRBJ2-1
v_call: TRBV20-1
d_call: TRBD2
cdr3_nt: TGCAGTGCTAGAAACAGACTAGCAAGACACTACAATGAGCAGTTCTTC
cdr3_aa: CSARNRLARHYNEQFF

clone_size: few
j_call: TRBJ2-1
v_call: TRBV30
d_call: TRBD1
cdr3_nt: TGTGCCTGGAGAAGACAGGGTCTCGGGGAGCAGTTCTTC
cdr3_aa: CAWRRQGLGEQFF

clone_size: few
j_call: TRBJ1-5
v_call: TRBV4-2
d_call: NA
cdr3_nt: TGTGCCAGCAGCCAAGGACAGGGCAATCAGCCCCAGCATTTT
cdr3_aa: CASSQGQGNQPQHF

clone_size: few
j_call: TRBJ2-5
v_call: TRBV25-1
d_call: NA
cdr3_nt: TGTGCCAGCAGTGAAGGCAGGGGTCAAGAGACCCAGTACTTC
cdr3_aa: CASSEGRGQETQYF

clone_size: few
j_call: TRBJ1-1
v_call: TRBV6-1
d_call: NA
cdr3_nt: TGTGCCAGCAGTGAGGTGCAGGGCATCGCTGAAGCTTTCTTT
cdr3_aa: CASSEVQGIAEAFF

clone_size: medium-sized
j_call: TRBJ2-3
v_call: TRBV5-4
d_call: NA
cdr3_nt: TGTGCCAGCAGCGCTTATCCCGGAGGCCTCACAGATACGCAGTATTTT
cdr3_aa: CASSAYPGGLTDTQYF

clone_size: medium-sized
j_call: TRBJ2-5
v_call: TRBV4-3
d_call: NA
cdr3_nt: TGCGCCAGCAGCCAAGAAAGTTCGCAGGGAAAAGAGACCCAGTACTTC
cdr3_aa: CASSQESSQGKETQYF

clone_size: few
j_call: TRBJ2-3
v_call: TRBV7-8
d_call: TRBD2
cdr3_nt: TGTGCCAGCAGCTTAGTTGGACTAGCGGCTAGCACAGATACGCAGTATTTT
cdr3_aa: CASSLVGLAASTDTQYF

clone_size: few
j_call: TRBJ2-1
v_call: TRBV5-1
d_call: NA
cdr3_nt: TGCGCCAGCAGCTTGGCTAGCTCGAGCTCCTACAATGAGCAGTTCTTC
cdr3_aa: CASSLASSSSYNEQFF

clone_size: few
j_call: TRBJ2-5
v_call: TRBV20-1
d_call: TRBD2
cdr3_nt: TGCAGTGCCCTAAGATCGACTAGCGGAGTGGGGGAGACCCAGTACTTC
cdr3_aa: CSALRSTSGVGETQYF

clone_size: NA
j_call: TRBJ1-5
v_call: TRBV6-2/TRBV6-3
d_call: NA
cdr3_nt: TGTGCCAGCAGTTTATTGGGACGGTTGTATAGCAATCAGCCCCAGCATTTT
cdr3_aa: CASSLLGRLYSNQPQHF

clone_size: NA
j_call: TRBJ1-1
v_call: TRBV6-2/TRBV6-3
d_call: NA
cdr3_nt: TGTGCCAGCAGTTACGCTAGCGGCACTGAAGCTTTCTTT
cdr3_aa: CASSYASGTEAFF

clone_size: medium-sized
j_call: TRBJ1-2
v_call: TRBV6-5
d_call: NA
cdr3_nt: TGTGCCAGCAGTTACTCGGCTTTTGTGGCCGCTCCTAGGGGCTACACCTTC
cdr3_aa: CASSYSAFVAAPRGYTF

clone_size: few
j_call: TRBJ2-1
v_call: TRBV29-1
d_call: TRBD1
cdr3_nt: TGCAGCGCACAGGGGGCAAGGAACAATGAGCAGTTCTTC
cdr3_aa: CSAQGARNNEQFF

clone_size: few
j_call: TRBJ2-1
v_call: TRBV6-5
d_call: TRBD2
cdr3_nt: TGTGCCAGCAACTTAGCGGGCGCCTCCTACAATGAGCAGTTCTTC
cdr3_aa: CASNLAGASYNEQFF

clone_size: NA
j_call: TRBJ2-7
v_call: TRBV5-1
d_call: TRBD1
cdr3_nt: TGCGCCAGCAGCCCCGCCGGGACAGGGTCCTACGAGCAGCACTTC
cdr3_aa: CASSPAGTGSYEQHF

clone_size: NA
j_call: TRBJ1-6
v_call: TRBV12-3/TRBV12-4
d_call: NA
cdr3_nt: TGTGCCAGCAGTTTTGGTTCACCCCTCCACTTT
cdr3_aa: CASSFGSPLHF

clone_size: few
j_call: TRBJ1-1
v_call: TRBV6-1
d_call: NA
cdr3_nt: TGTGCCAGCAGGTTGGGGGGCACTGAAGCTTTCTTT
cdr3_aa: CASRLGGTEAFF

clone_size: medium-sized
j_call: TRBJ2-3
v_call: TRBV4-2
d_call: TRBD2
cdr3_nt: TGTGCCAGCAGCCGCGGGACTAGCGGAAAAACAGATACGCAGTATTTT
cdr3_aa: CASSRGTSGKTDTQYF

clone_size: medium-sized
j_call: TRBJ2-1
v_call: TRBV4-3
d_call: NA
cdr3_nt: TGCGCCAGCAGCCGGAGGTGGGACGCCACCGACAATGAGCAGTTCTTC
cdr3_aa: CASSRRWDATDNEQFF

clone_size: few
j_call: TRBJ1-6
v_call: TRBV9
d_call: NA
cdr3_nt: TGTGCCAGCAGCAAAAGGCCGGGGGATAATTCACCCCTCCACTTT
cdr3_aa: CASSKRPGDNSPLHF

clone_size: NA
j_call: TRBJ2-7
v_call: TRBV5-1
d_call: NA
cdr3_nt: TGCGCCAGCAGCGAGGCTGGCAGGACCGAGCAGTACTTC
cdr3_aa: CASSEAGRTEQYF

clone_size: NA
j_call: TRBJ1-1
v_call: TRBV6-2/TRBV6-3
d_call: NA
cdr3_nt: TGTGCCAGCTGGAGACAGTCTATGAACACTGAAGCTTTCTTT
cdr3_aa: CASWRQSMNTEAFF

clone_size: NA
j_call: TRBJ1-1
v_call: TRBV11-2
d_call: NA
cdr3_nt: TGTGCCAGCAGGAGAGGGACTGAAGCTTTCTTT
cdr3_aa: CASRRGTEAFF

clone_size: NA
j_call: TRBJ2-1
v_call: TRBV4-2
d_call: TRBD2
cdr3_nt: TGTGCCAGCAGCCAAGACGGGAGGTCCTACAATGAGCAGTTCTTC
cdr3_aa: CASSQDGRSYNEQFF

clone_size: few
j_call: TRBJ2-5
v_call: TRBV18
d_call: NA
cdr3_nt: TGTGCCAGCTCACCCGCTTTCTCGATGCGAGAGACCCAGTACTTC
cdr3_aa: CASSPAFSMRETQYF

clone_size: NA
j_call: TRBJ2-7
v_call: TRBV25-1
d_call: NA
cdr3_nt: TGTGCCAGCAGTGAATTCCCCGGTGAACCAGACGAGCAGTACTTC
cdr3_aa: CASSEFPGEPDEQYF

clone_size: medium-sized
j_call: TRBJ2-3
v_call: TRBV20-1
d_call: TRBD2
cdr3_nt: TGCAGTGCTAGGCGGACTAGCGGGGATACGCAGTATTTT
cdr3_aa: CSARRTSGDTQYF

clone_size: NA
j_call: TRBJ2-1
v_call: TRBV6-2/TRBV6-3
d_call: NA
cdr3_nt: TGTGCCAGCAGTTACTCGACCAGCGATAATGAGCAGTTCTTC
cdr3_aa: CASSYSTSDNEQFF

clone_size: few
j_call: TRBJ1-5
v_call: TRBV4-1
d_call: NA
cdr3_nt: TGCGCCAGCAGCCATGTAGGACACAGGGTGGCCCGACCCGGCAATCAGCCCCAGCATTTT
cdr3_aa: CASSHVGHRVARPGNQPQHF

clone_size: NA
j_call: TRBJ1-2
v_call: TRBV7-2
d_call: TRBD1
cdr3_nt: TGTGCCAGCAGCTTAATGGGACAGGGCTTGGGCTATGGCTACACCTTC
cdr3_aa: CASSLMGQGLGYGYTF

clone_size: few
j_call: TRBJ2-2
v_call: TRBV5-1
d_call: TRBD2
cdr3_nt: TGCGCCAGCAGCACTAGCGTGGGCACCGGGGAGCTGTTTTTT
cdr3_aa: CASSTSVGTGELFF

clone_size: NA
j_call: TRBJ2-5
v_call: TRBV12-3/TRBV12-4
d_call: NA
cdr3_nt: TGTGCCAGCAGTTACGGCTACCAAGAGACCCGGTACTTC
cdr3_aa: CASSYGYQETRYF

clone_size: medium-sized
j_call: TRBJ2-7
v_call: TRBV20-1
d_call: NA
cdr3_nt: TGCAGTGCTAGCGGGGACCGTACCTACGAGCAGTACTTC
cdr3_aa: CSASGDRTYEQYF

clone_size: medium-sized
j_call: TRBJ1-2
v_call: TRBV6-5
d_call: TRBD1
cdr3_nt: TGTGCCAGCAGTTACTCTTGGACAGGGTCTCTATTGGATGGCTACACCTTC
cdr3_aa: CASSYSWTGSLLDGYTF

clone_size: medium-sized
j_call: TRBJ1-5
v_call: TRBV4-2
d_call: NA
cdr3_nt: TGTGCCAGCAGCCAATCAGGGACGGCACAGCCCCAGCATTTT
cdr3_aa: CASSQSGTAQPQHF

clone_size: NA
j_call: TRBJ1-6
v_call: TRBV20-1
d_call: NA
cdr3_nt: TGCAGTGCCCGTATACAGGGAGGAATTGGTTCACCCCTCCACTTT
cdr3_aa: CSARIQGGIGSPLHF

clone_size: NA
j_call: TRBJ2-5
v_call: TRBV12-3/TRBV12-4
d_call: NA
cdr3_nt: TGTGCCAGCAGTTTAATTGCGGAGACCCAGTACTTC
cdr3_aa: CASSLIAETQYF

clone_size: NA
j_call: TRBJ1-6
v_call: TRBV6-5
d_call: NA
cdr3_nt: TGTGCCAGCAGGAACGGGTGGGGCGTCTATAATTCACCCCTCCACTTT
cdr3_aa: CASRNGWGVYNSPLHF

clone_size: NA
j_call: TRBJ1-6
v_call: TRBV27
d_call: NA
cdr3_nt: TGTGCCAGCAGTTTAGAGGGAGGGAACAATTCACCCCTCCACTTT
cdr3_aa: CASSLEGGNNSPLHF

clone_size: NA
j_call: TRBJ1-5
v_call: TRBV2
d_call: NA
cdr3_nt: TGTGCCAGCGGACTGACAGTAAGTCGACAGCCCCAGCATTTT
cdr3_aa: CASGLTVSRQPQHF

clone_size: NA
j_call: TRBJ2-7
v_call: TRBV6-2/TRBV6-3
d_call: NA
cdr3_nt: TGTGCCAGCAGCCCGGGTGCGAGAACCTACGAGCAGTACTTC
cdr3_aa: CASSPGARTYEQYF

clone_size: NA
j_call: TRBJ2-5
v_call: TRBV5-1
d_call: NA
cdr3_nt: TGCGCCAGCAGCTTGAGCGGTTTCGGCGAGACCCAGTACTTC
cdr3_aa: CASSLSGFGETQYF